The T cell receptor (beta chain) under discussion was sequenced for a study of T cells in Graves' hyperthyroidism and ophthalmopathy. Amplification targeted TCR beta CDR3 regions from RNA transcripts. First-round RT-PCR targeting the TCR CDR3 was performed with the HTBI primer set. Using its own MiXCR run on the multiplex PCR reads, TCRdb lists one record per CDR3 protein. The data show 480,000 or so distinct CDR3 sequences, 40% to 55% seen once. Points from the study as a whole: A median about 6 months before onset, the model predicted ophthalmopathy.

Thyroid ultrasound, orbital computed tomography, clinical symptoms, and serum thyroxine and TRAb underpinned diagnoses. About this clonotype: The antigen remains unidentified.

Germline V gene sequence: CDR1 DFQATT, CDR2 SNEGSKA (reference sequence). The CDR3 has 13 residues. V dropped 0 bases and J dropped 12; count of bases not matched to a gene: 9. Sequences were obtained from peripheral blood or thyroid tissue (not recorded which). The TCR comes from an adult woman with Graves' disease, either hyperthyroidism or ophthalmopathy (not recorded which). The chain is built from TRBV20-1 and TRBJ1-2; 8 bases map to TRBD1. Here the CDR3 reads CSARDRRAGGNTF. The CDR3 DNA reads TGCAGTGCTAGAGATCGGAGGGCAGGGGGCAACACCTTC.